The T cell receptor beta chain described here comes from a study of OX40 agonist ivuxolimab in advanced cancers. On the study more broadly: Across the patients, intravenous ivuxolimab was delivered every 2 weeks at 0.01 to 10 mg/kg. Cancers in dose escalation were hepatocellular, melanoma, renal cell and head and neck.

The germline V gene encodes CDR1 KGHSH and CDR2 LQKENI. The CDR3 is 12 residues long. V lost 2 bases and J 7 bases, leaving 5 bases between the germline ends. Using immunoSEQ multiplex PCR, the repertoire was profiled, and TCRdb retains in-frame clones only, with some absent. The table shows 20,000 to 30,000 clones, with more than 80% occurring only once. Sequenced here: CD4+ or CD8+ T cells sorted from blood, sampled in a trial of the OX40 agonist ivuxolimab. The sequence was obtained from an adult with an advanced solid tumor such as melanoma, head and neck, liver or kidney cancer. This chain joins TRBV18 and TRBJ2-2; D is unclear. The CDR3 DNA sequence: TGTGCCAGCTCACCAAAGGTCGGGGAGCTGTTTTTT. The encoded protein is CASSPKVGELFF.